Given below is one T cell receptor beta chain in context. What antigen it recognizes has not been identified. No base quality values were provided; no much bigger clone lies one nucleotide off. The data were obtained in a study of T cells in localized non-small cell lung cancer (dated by TCRdb to 2020 to 2021). General notes on the study: The study examined T cell repertoires in roughly 240 patients with early-stage NSCLC and compared tumors with uninvolved tumor-adjacent lungs. Of the NSCLC patients, roughly 130 were male and some 97 were female, and the mean age was approximately 66 years. The cohort comprised approximately 240 treatment-naïve NSCLC patients with resected, localized lung tumors.

TCR beta CDR3 regions were sequenced from DNA using the immunoSEQ Assay. On the authors' methods: T cell density was computed as TCR beta template counts normalized to usable DNA estimated by amplifying housekeeping genes. Using the preseqR package, richness was estimated by extrapolating to 120,000 templates for tissue samples and 400,000 templates for PBMC samples. Clonality was taken to be one minus Pielou's evenness. Tissue-enriched TCRs were identified through differential abundance testing performed on productive amino-acid clonotypes, with a minimum total count of 5 and an alpha of 0.1. The Jaccard Index and the Morisita Overlap Index were used to measure how much the repertoires overlapped between compartments. TCR beta CDR3s were clustered by GLIPH together with public tetramer-defined viral CDR3s, and at least three viral sequences plus V-gene enrichment were required for viral motifs. TCRdb limited this immuneACCESS table to in-frame rearrangements with V and J called. A share of clones is missing; checked studies link under half to unresolved V genes, and the rest is unexplained. The DNA gave D and trimming, while V, J and clone size come from that table. The sample table contains over 1,400 clones; only one count was recorded for roughly 25% of them. Together, the top ten hold over 8% of the sample.

At diagnosis, peripheral blood, uninvolved tumor-adjacent lung and tumor were collected and were preserved as a mix of fresh-frozen and FFPE material. The CDR3 sequence holds 15 residues, the cysteine and phenylalanine included. Only CDR3 DNA is held: 45 bases, read in frame from base 1. CDR1 and CDR2 are drawn from the germline V gene: MNHGY, SAAAGT. V trim: 8 bases; J trim: 10 bases; unmatched bases: 12. General study outcomes and caveats: Of the top 100 tumor clones, a median of 57 were detected in paired uninvolved adjacent lung; roughly 29 were also among that lung's top 100. Because of the exploratory design, TCR variables were selected using unadjusted p-values without false-discovery rate correction. Multi-region tumor sequencing was not performed, so intratumor heterogeneity could not be excluded. Uninvolved tumor-adjacent lung showed the highest T cell clonality, higher than tumor, which suggests more focused antigenic responses in the uninvolved tumor-adjacent lung. Higher T cell density in blood was associated with longer overall survival, whereas higher clonality in adjacent lung was associated with shorter survival.

The input for sequencing was lung tumor tissue, taken before any cancer treatment. This receptor was obtained from a man aged 35-75 years with stage II lung adenocarcinoma. Rearrangement joined TRBV6-8 to TRBJ1-6, with 9 junctional bases fitting TRBD1. CDR3 protein: CASGLGQGYRSPLHF. In nucleotide form, the sequence is TGTGCCAGCGGCTTGGGACAGGGATATCGGTCACCCCTCCACTTT.